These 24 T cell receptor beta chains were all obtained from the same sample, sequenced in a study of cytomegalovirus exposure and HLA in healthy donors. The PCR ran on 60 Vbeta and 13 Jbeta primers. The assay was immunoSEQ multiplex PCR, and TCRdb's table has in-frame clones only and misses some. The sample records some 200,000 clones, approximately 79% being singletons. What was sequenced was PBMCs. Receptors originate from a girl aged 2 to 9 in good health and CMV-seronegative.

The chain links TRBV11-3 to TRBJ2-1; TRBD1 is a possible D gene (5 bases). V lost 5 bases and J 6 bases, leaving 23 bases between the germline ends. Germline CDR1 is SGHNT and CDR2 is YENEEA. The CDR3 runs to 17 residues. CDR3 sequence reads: CASSPNRGRGHVNEQFF. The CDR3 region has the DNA TGTGCCAGCAGCCCTAATCGAGGTAGAGGACACGTCAATGAGCAGTTCTTC. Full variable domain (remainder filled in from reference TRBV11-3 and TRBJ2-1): EAGVVQSPRYKIIEKKQPVAFWCNPISGHNTLYWYLQNLGQGPELLIRYENEEAVDDSQLPKDRFSAERLKGVDSTLKIQPAELGDSAVYLCASSPNRGRGHVNEQFFGPGTRLTVL.

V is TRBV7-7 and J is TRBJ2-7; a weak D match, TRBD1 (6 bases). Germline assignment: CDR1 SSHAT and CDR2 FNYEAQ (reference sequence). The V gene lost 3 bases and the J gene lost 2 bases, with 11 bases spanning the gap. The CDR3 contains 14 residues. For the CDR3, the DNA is TGTGCCAGCAGCTTGTCGACAGGTACCTACGAGCAGTACTTC. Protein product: CASSLSTGTYEQYF.

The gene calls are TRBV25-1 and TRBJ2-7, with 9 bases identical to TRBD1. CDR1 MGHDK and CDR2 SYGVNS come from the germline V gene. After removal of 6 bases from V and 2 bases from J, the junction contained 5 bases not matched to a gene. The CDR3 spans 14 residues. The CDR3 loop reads CASSGTGRAYEQYF. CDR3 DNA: TGTGCCAGCAGCGGGACAGGGAGGGCCTACGAGCAGTACTTC.

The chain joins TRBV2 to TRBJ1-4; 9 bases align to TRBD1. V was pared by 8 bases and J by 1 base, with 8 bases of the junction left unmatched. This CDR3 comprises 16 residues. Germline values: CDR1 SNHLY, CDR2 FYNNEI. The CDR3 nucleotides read TGTGCCAGCCGAAAGGGACAGGGTCAAACTAATGAAAAACTGTTTTTT. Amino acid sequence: CASRKGQGQTNEKLFF. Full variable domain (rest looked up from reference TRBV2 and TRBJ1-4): EPEVTQTPSHQVTQMGQEVILRCVPISNHLYFYWYRQILGQKVEFLVSFYNNEISEKSEIFDDQFSVERPDGSNFTLKIRSTKLEDSAMYFCASRKGQGQTNEKLFFGSGTQLSVL.

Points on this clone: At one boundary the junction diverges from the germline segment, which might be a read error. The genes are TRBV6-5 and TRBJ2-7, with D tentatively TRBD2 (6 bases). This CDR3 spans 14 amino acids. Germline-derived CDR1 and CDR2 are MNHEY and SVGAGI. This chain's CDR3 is CASSDSGGPYEQYF. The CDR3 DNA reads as TGTGCCAGCAGTGACTCCGGGGGTCCCTACGAGCAGTACTTC.

For the CDR3, the DNA is TGTGCCAGCAGCGTAGTGTCGGTTATGAACACTGAAGCTTTCTTT. Its protein is CASSVVSVMNTEAFF. The chain uses TRBV9 and TRBJ1-1; D unclear. Looked up from germline, CDR1 is SGDLS and CDR2 is YYNGEE. This CDR3 is 15 amino acids long. The germline V and J ends were trimmed by 0 bases and 0 bases, with 9 bases remaining between them.

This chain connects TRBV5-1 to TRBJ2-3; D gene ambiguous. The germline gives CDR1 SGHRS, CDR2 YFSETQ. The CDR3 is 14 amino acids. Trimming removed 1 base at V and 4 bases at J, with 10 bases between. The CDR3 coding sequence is TGCGCCAGCAGCTTGCTTCGTCCCCCAGATACGCAGTATTTT. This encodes CASSLLRPPDTQYF.

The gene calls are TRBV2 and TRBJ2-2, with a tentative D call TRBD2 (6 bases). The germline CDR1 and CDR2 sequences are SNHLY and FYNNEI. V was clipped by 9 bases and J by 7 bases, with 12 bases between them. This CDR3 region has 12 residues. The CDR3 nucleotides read TGTGCCAGGAAGGAGGGGAGCGGGGAGCTGTTTTTT. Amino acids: CARKEGSGELFF. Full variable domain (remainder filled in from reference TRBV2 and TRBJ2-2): EPEVTQTPSHQVTQMGQEVILRCVPISNHLYFYWYRQILGQKVEFLVSFYNNEISEKSEIFDDQFSVERPDGSNFTLKIRSTKLEDSAMYFCARKEGSGELFFGEGSRLTVL.

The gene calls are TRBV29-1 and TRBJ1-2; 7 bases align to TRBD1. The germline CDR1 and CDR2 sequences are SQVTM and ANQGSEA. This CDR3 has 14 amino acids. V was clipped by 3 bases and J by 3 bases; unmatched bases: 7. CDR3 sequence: CSVEVDRAHYGYTF. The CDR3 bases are TGCAGCGTTGAGGTCGACAGGGCGCACTATGGCTACACCTTC.

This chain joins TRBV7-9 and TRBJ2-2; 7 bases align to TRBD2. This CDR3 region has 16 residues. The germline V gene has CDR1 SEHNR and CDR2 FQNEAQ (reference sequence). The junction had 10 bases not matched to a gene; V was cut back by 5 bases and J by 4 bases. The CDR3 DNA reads TGTGCCAGCAGCATACGGGCGGGAGTTATCACCGGGGAGCTGTTTTTT. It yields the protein CASSIRAGVITGELFF.

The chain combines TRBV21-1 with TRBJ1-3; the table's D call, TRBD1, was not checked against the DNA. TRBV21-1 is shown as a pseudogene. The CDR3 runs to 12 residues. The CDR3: CASRTVGNTIYF. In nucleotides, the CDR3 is TGTGCCAGCCGGACAGTGGGAAACACCATATATTTT.

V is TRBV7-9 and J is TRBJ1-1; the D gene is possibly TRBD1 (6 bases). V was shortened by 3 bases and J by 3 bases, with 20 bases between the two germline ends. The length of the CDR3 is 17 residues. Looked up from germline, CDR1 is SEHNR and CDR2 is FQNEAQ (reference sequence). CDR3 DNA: TGTGCCAGCAGCTTCGGTGATCGGGGCCGACAGGACACTGAAGCTTTCTTT. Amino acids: CASSFGDRGRQDTEAFF.

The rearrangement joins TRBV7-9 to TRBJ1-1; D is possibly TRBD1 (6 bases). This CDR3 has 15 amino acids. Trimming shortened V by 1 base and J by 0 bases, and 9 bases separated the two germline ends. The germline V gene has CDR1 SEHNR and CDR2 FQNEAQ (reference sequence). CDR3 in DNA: TGTGCCAGCAGCTTAGAAGACAGGATGAACACTGAAGCTTTCTTT. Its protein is CASSLEDRMNTEAFF.

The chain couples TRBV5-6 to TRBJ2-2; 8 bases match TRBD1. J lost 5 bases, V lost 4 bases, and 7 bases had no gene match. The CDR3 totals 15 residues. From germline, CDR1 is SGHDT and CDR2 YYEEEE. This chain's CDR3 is CASSADRVGTGELFF. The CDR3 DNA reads TGTGCCAGCAGCGCGGACAGGGTAGGAACCGGGGAGCTGTTTTTT.

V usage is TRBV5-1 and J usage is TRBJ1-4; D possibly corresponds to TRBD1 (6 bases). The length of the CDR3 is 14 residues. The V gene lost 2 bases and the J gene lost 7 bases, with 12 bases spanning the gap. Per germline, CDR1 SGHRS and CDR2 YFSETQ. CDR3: CASSLGGVSEKLFF. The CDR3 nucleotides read TGCGCCAGCAGCTTAGGGGGGGTTAGTGAAAAACTGTTTTTT.

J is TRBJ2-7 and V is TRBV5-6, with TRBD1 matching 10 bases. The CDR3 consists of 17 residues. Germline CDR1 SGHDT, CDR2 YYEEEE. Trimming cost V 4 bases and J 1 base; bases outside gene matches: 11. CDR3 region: CASSLRDRGYVSYEQYF. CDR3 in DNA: TGTGCCAGCAGCCTCCGGGACAGGGGATATGTGTCCTACGAGCAGTACTTC.

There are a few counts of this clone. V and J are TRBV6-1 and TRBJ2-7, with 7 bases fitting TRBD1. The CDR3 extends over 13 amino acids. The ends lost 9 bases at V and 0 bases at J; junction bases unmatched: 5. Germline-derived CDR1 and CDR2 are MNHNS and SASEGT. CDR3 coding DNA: TGTGCCAGTAGAACAGGGGCCTCCTACGAGCAGTACTTC. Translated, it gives CASRTGASYEQYF.

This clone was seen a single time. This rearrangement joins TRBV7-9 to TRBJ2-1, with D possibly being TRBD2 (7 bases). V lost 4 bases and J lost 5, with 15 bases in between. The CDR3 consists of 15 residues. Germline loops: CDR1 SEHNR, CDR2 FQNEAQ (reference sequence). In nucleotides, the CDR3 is TGTGCCAGCAGCTCTTTCCGGGGGGCCCACAATGAGCAGTTCTTC. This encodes CASSSFRGAHNEQFF.

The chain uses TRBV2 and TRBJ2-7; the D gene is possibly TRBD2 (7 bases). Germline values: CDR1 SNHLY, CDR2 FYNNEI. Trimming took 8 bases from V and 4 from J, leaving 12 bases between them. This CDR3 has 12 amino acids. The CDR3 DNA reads TGTGCCAGCGGGGGGGCCGGGTACGAGCAGTACTTC. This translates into CASGGAGYEQYF. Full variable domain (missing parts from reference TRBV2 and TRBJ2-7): EPEVTQTPSHQVTQMGQEVILRCVPISNHLYFYWYRQILGQKVEFLVSFYNNEISEKSEIFDDQFSVERPDGSNFTLKIRSTKLEDSAMYFCASGGAGYEQYFGPGTRLTVT.

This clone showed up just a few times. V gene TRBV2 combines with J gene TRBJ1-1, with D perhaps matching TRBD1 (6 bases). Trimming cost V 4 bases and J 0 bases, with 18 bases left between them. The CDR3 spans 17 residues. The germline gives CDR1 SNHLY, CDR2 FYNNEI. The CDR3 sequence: CASSGRQVAFMNTEAFF. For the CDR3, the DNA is TGTGCCAGCAGTGGTCGACAGGTTGCGTTCATGAACACTGAAGCTTTCTTT.

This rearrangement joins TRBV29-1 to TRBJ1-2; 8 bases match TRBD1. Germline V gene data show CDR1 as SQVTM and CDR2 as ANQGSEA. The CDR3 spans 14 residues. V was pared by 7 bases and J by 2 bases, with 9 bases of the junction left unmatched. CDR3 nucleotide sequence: TGCAGCGCACATGGACAGGGTACCAACTATGGCTACACCTTC. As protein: CSAHGQGTNYGYTF.

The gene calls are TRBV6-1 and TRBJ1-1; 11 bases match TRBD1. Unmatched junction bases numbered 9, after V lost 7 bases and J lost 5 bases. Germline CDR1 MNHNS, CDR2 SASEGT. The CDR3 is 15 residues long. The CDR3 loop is CASTTGTGGVTEAFF. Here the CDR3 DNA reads TGTGCCAGCACCACCGGGACAGGGGGGGTTACTGAAGCTTTCTTT.

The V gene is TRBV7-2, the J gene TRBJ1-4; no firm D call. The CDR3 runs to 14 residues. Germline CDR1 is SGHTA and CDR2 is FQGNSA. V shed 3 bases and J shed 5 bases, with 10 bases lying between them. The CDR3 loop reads CASSLGGRNEKLFF. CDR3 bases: TGTGCCAGCAGCTTGGGAGGGCGAAATGAAAAACTGTTTTTT.

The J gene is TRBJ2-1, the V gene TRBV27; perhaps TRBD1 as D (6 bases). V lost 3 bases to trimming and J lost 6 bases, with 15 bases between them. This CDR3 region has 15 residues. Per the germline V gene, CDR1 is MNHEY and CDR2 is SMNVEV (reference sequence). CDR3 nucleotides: TGTGCCAGCAGTTTGGACAGCCTCCCCTCCAATGAGCAGTTCTTC. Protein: CASSLDSLPSNEQFF.